Presented here are 9 T cell receptor beta chains from one specimen sequenced in a study of blood T cells in healthy people across ages. Combining a sample-barcoded 5' primer with a J-beta primer mix, a second PCR ran for roughly 7 to 11 cycles. TCRdb reprocessed the 5' RACE reads via MiXCR and lists one record per CDR3 protein. The table lists 1 million or so distinct CDR3 sequences, around 25% of them singletons. These data were likewise used in another study, on T cells of mothers and their children.

The material sequenced was blood. The receptors here all came from a girl aged 2-10 years in good health.

Judged by abundance, this clonotype is medium-sized. This chain connects TRBV20-1 to TRBJ2-2; no firm D call. Trimming left V 0 bases short and J 4 bases short, with 15 bases between. The CDR3 loop spans 16 amino acids. Germline CDR1 and CDR2: DFQATT and SNEGSKA (reference sequence). For the CDR3, the DNA is TGCAGTGCTAGAGATCATACCGCAGGCCTCACCGGGGAGCTGTTTTTT. This codes for CSARDHTAGLTGELFF.

This CDR3 is CSASVTGVVGTQYF. The CDR3 DNA reads TGCAGTGCTAGCGTAACTGGGGTTGTAGGTACGCAGTATTTT. The chain links TRBV20-1 to TRBJ2-3; no clear D. Looked up from germline, CDR1 is DFQATT and CDR2 is SNEGSKA (reference sequence). The CDR3 is made up of 14 amino acids. Trimming cost V 3 bases and J 8 bases, with 18 bases left between them.

This chain uses TRBV7-3 with TRBJ2-7, with D perhaps matching TRBD2 (6 bases). The CDR3 extends over 12 amino acids. Trimming left V 4 bases short and J 8 bases short, with 12 bases between. CDR1 and CDR2 from the germline V gene are SGHTA and FQGTGA. The CDR3 sequence is CASSSLGGKQYF. DNA for the CDR3: TGTGCCAGCAGCTCCCTCGGGGGAAAGCAGTACTTC.

This clonotype was found a few times. The rearrangement joins TRBV12-3 or TRBV12-4 to TRBJ2-1; D perhaps matches TRBD2 (5 bases). The CDR3 extends over 17 amino acids. Between the trimmed V and J ends, which lost 2 bases and 4 bases, there was a span of 18 bases. CDR3 bases: TGTGCCAGCAGTTTACGTCCACTAGGAATCATGTACAATGAGCAGTTCTTC. It translates to CASSLRPLGIMYNEQFF.

This clonotype was seen a handful of times. The gene calls are TRBV21-1 and TRBJ2-2; the D call TRBD2 from the table was never checked on the DNA. TRBV21-1 is a pseudogene segment. The CDR3 length is 20 residues. CDR3 protein: CASSKASVRTAVNGPGELFF. CDR3 bases: TGTGCCAGCAGCAAAGCCTCAGTCCGTACAGCGGTTAATGGTCCCGGGGAGCTGTTTTTT.

On this clonotype: Compared with germline, one end of the junction differs, possibly owing to a read error. The chain couples TRBV20-1 to TRBJ2-3, with 10 bases fitting TRBD2. The CDR3 covers 21 residues. Germline V lookup: CDR1 DFQATT, CDR2 SNEGSKA (reference sequence). CDR3: CSARDAARLAGDLFGTDTQCF. The CDR3 DNA sequence: TGCAGTGCTAGAGACGCCGCCCGGCTAGCGGGAGATTTATTTGGGACAGATACGCAGTGTTTT.

This clonotype turned up a few times. The chain is built from TRBV29-1 and TRBJ2-7, with 7 bases fitting TRBD2. Germline-derived CDR1 and CDR2 are SQVTM and ANQGSEA. The junction had 11 bases not matched to a gene; V was cut back by 7 bases and J by 2 bases. This CDR3 contains 14 residues. The CDR3, as DNA: TGCAGCGCCACAGGCGGACTAGGGGCCTACGAGCAGTACTTC. Its protein product is CSATGGLGAYEQYF.

This chain uses TRBV6-6 with TRBJ2-3; unclear D gene. The CDR3 is made up of 10 amino acids. The germline V gene has CDR1 MNHNY and CDR2 SVGAGI (reference sequence). The germline V and J ends were trimmed by 10 bases and 2 bases, with 4 bases remaining between them. CDR3 sequence: CATLTDTQYF. CDR3 DNA: TGTGCCACACTCACAGATACGCAGTATTTT.

This sequence joins TRBV9 and TRBJ1-2, with a weak D call TRBD1 (5 bases). Trimming removed 0 bases at V and 9 bases at J, with 12 bases between. Germline V gene lookup returns CDR1 SGDLS and CDR2 YYNGEE. The CDR3 loop spans 13 amino acids. CDR3 sequence (DNA): TGTGCCAGCAGCGTAGAAGGGGCTTATAGCTACACCTTC. Translation gives CASSVEGAYSYTF.